This is a list of T cell receptor beta chains from one sample in a study of shared clonotypes between healthy human individuals. The table came from immunoSEQ multiplex PCR; TCRdb's copy has only in-frame clones and leaves some out. The sample holds about 590,000 clones, around 95% seen once. Sequenced sample: naive CD8+ T cells sorted from blood. The receptors shown here come from a woman aged 25-40 years in good health. The CDR3 runs from the conserved cysteine through the conserved F or W. D genes are given only for firm matches. Clone size is stated in some rows and not others, as once, few, many or a class when expanded.

j_call	d_call	clone_size	v_call	cdr3_nt	cdr3_aa
TRBJ1-2	NA	NA	TRBV2	TGTGCCAGCAGTGACAGGCATTTCTATGGCTACACCTTC	CASSDRHFYGYTF
TRBJ2-7	NA	NA	TRBV10-3	TGTGCCATCAGTGGTTTGGGGCTATCTAGCTCCTACGAGCAGTACTTC	CAISGLGLSSSYEQYF
TRBJ2-5	NA	few	TRBV5-4	TGTGCCAGCAGCTTGGCCGAGCAAGAGACCCAGTACTTC	CASSLAEQETQYF
TRBJ2-3	TRBD2	NA	TRBV9	TGTGCCAGCAGCGCTAGTTGGGCTAGCGGGAGTGCAGATACGCAGTATTTT	CASSASWASGSADTQYF
TRBJ2-1	NA	NA	TRBV6-5	TGTGCCAGCAGTTTAGGTCGGAAGAATGAGCAGTTCTTC	CASSLGRKNEQFF
TRBJ2-1	NA	once	TRBV19	TGTGCCAGTAGTATCTCAGGGAATCGATACAATGAGCAGTTCTTC	CASSISGNRYNEQFF
TRBJ2-7	NA	once	TRBV7-2	TGTGCCAGCAGCTTAAATGTCCTAGTCTCCTACGAGCAGTACTTC	CASSLNVLVSYEQYF
TRBJ2-1	TRBD2	NA	TRBV16	TGTGCCAGCAGCCTAGCGGGAGTATACAATGAGCAGTTCTTC	CASSLAGVYNEQFF
TRBJ1-4	NA	NA	TRBV18	TGTGCCAGCTCCCAACGACAAGACAGGTATAATGAAAAACTGTTTTTT	CASSQRQDRYNEKLFF
TRBJ1-2	NA	NA	TRBV5-1	TGCGCCAGCAGCTTCAGCGGGGGGGATGGCTACACCTTC	CASSFSGGDGYTF
TRBJ2-3	NA	NA	TRBV19	TGTGCCAGTAGTGACCTGGGGGGAGAATTTTCTTTT	CASSDLGGEFSF
TRBJ2-1	NA	NA	TRBV15	TGTGCCACCAGCACCGGGCCCCCGCTCCTCAATGAGCAGTTCTTC	CATSTGPPLLNEQFF
TRBJ2-6	NA	once	TRBV9	TGTGCCAGCAGCGCGGACCAAACCTCTGGGGCCAACGTCCTGACTTTC	CASSADQTSGANVLTF
TRBJ2-2	NA	once	TRBV25-1	TGTGCCAGCAGTATTAGTTTTGGGGAGCTGTTTTTT	CASSISFGELFF
TRBJ2-7	TRBD2	NA	TRBV5-4	TGTGCCAGCAGTCCTAAGTTGAGGAGCGGGGCATCCTACGAGCAGTACTTC	CASSPKLRSGASYEQYF
TRBJ2-1	NA	NA	TRBV12-5	TGTGCTAGTGGTTTGGACGGGACAATTTACAATGAGCAGTTCTTC	CASGLDGTIYNEQFF
TRBJ2-1	TRBD2	NA	TRBV7-9	TGTGCCAGCAGCTCCGGACTAGCGGGGTACAATGAGCAGTTCTTC	CASSSGLAGYNEQFF
TRBJ2-3	TRBD1	once	TRBV25-1	TGTGCCAGCGGAGGTGACAGGGGTTATGCAGATACGCAGTATTTT	CASGGDRGYADTQYF
TRBJ2-5	TRBD1	NA	TRBV7-9	TGTGCCAGCAGATCCGGACAGGGAGGCGAGACCCAGTACTTC	CASRSGQGGETQYF
TRBJ1-5	NA	once	TRBV28	TGTGCCAGCAGTTCCAGTCCCGGACTAAGCAATCAGCCCCAGCATTTT	CASSSSPGLSNQPQHF
TRBJ2-2	NA	NA	TRBV4-1	TGCGCCAGCAGCGCCCGGCCAGGGGAGGAGGGTAACGGGGAGCTGTTTTTT	CASSARPGEEGNGELFF
TRBJ2-7	NA	NA	TRBV14	TGTGCCAGCAGCCGGGGTCGCAACGAGCAGTACTTC	CASSRGRNEQYF
TRBJ2-5	NA	NA	TRBV28	TGTGCCAGCAGTCTGGAGGCCCAGTACTTC	CASSLEAQYF
TRBJ2-2	NA	NA	TRBV27	TGTGCCAGCAGTTTCGGGAACACCGGGGAGCTGTTTTTT	CASSFGNTGELFF
TRBJ2-7	NA	NA	TRBV7-9	TGTGCCAGCAGCCACACAAACGTACAGGGCTCCTACGAGCAGTACTTC	CASSHTNVQGSYEQYF
TRBJ1-4	NA	NA	TRBV6-5	TGTGCCAGCAGTTCGGACGGGAGCATAGGGGAAAAACTGTTTTTT	CASSSDGSIGEKLFF
TRBJ2-7	TRBD1	NA	TRBV6-1	TGTGCCAGCAGAGGGACAGGCTCATGGGAGCAGTACTTC	CASRGTGSWEQYF
TRBJ1-2	TRBD1	NA	TRBV27	TGTGCCAGCAGTGGGGGGACAGAACCCTATGGCTACACCTTC	CASSGGTEPYGYTF
TRBJ1-1	TRBD1	NA	TRBV13	TGTGCCAGCAGCGGCCCAGGGGGGCGCAACACTGAAGCTTTCTTT	CASSGPGGRNTEAFF
TRBJ2-3	TRBD2	NA	TRBV10-3	TGTGCCATCAGTGCTACTAGCGGGGATACGCAGTATTTT	CAISATSGDTQYF
TRBJ2-7	NA	NA	TRBV5-8	TGTGCCAGCAGCTACAGTTACGAGCAGTACTTC	CASSYSYEQYF